These 2 T cell receptor beta chains were sequenced from one sample in a study of shared clonotypes between healthy human individuals. Naive CD8 isolation took CD45RO-negative cells positively selected for CCR7 and excluded terminally differentiated effector memory CD45RA+ cells. Sequenced by immunoSEQ multiplex PCR; TCRdb stores in-frame clones only, minus some. Here the sample spans roughly 2,000,000 clones, over 85% being singletons. Sequencing was carried out using naive CD8+ T cells from PBMCs. These receptors were taken from a man between 18 and 35 years old in good health. Some clones in this sample may be carry-over from other donors' samples.

CDR3 protein: CASNSPGDRLYGYTF. The CDR3 DNA is TGTGCCAGCAACAGTCCAGGAGACAGGCTCTATGGCTACACCTTC. This chain connects TRBV6-6 to TRBJ1-2, with D possibly being TRBD1 (6 bases). Germline lookup yields CDR1 MNHNY and CDR2 SVGAGI (reference sequence). The CDR3 length is 15 residues. Trimming left V 7 bases short and J 4 bases short, with 19 bases between.

V gene TRBV10-3 combines with J gene TRBJ2-7, with a tentative D call TRBD2 (6 bases). CDR1 and CDR2 from the germline V gene are ENHRY and SYGVKD. This CDR3 region has 13 residues. V lost 2 bases to trimming and J lost 7 bases, with 12 bases between them. CDR3 DNA: TGTGCCATCAGTGAGCCCCCAGGGAGGGAGCAGTACTTC. Translation gives CAISEPPGREQYF.